The rows below give T cell receptor beta chains drawn from one sample of a study of T cell responses to AZD1222 COVID-19 vaccine. The table came from immunoSEQ multiplex PCR; TCRdb's copy has only in-frame clones and leaves some out. The repertoire holds around 63,000 clones, with around 86% as singletons. The input for sequencing was peripheral blood, taken on day 0 of AZD1222 vaccination. The source of these receptors is an adult in good health. Each CDR3 is given with its conserved first and last residue. The D gene is left open where the match is weak. Size is omitted from some rows. Given values are once, few, many or a class for expanded clones.

d_call: -; j_call: TRBJ1-4; v_call: TRBV6-5; clone_size: -; cdr3_aa: CASRGSATNEKLFF; cdr3_nt: TGTGCCAGCAGAGGAAGTGCAACTAATGAAAAACTGTTTTTT
d_call: -; j_call: TRBJ1-5; v_call: TRBV30; clone_size: -; cdr3_aa: CAWGIGNQPQHF; cdr3_nt: TGTGCCTGGGGTATTGGCAATCAGCCCCAGCATTTT
d_call: TRBD1; j_call: TRBJ2-5; v_call: TRBV19; clone_size: once; cdr3_aa: CASRGDSQETQYF; cdr3_nt: TGTGCCAGTAGAGGGGACAGTCAAGAGACCCAGTACTTC
d_call: -; j_call: TRBJ1-1; v_call: TRBV30; clone_size: -; cdr3_aa: CAWSSRGGSPTMNTEAFF; cdr3_nt: TGTGCCTGGAGCTCTAGGGGGGGGAGTCCCACCATGAACACTGAAGCTTTCTTT
d_call: TRBD1; j_call: TRBJ2-6; v_call: TRBV7-9; clone_size: -; cdr3_aa: CASSRWTGMSSGANVLTF; cdr3_nt: TGTGCCAGCAGCCGATGGACAGGGATGAGCTCTGGGGCCAACGTCCTGACTTTC
d_call: -; j_call: TRBJ1-4; v_call: TRBV6-5; clone_size: -; cdr3_aa: CASSYDWSSTNEKLFF; cdr3_nt: TGTGCCAGCAGTTACGACTGGTCCTCAACTAATGAAAAACTGTTTTTT
d_call: TRBD1; j_call: TRBJ1-2; v_call: TRBV19; clone_size: -; cdr3_aa: CASSTRQGSYTF; cdr3_nt: TGTGCCAGTAGTACCCGACAGGGTTCCTACACCTTC
d_call: TRBD2; j_call: TRBJ2-5; v_call: TRBV5-1; clone_size: -; cdr3_aa: CASSGRTSLKETQYF; cdr3_nt: TGCGCCAGCAGCGGCAGGACTAGCCTGAAAGAGACCCAGTACTTC
d_call: -; j_call: TRBJ2-1; v_call: TRBV6-6; clone_size: -; cdr3_aa: CASGGDRGLAERFF; cdr3_nt: TGTGCCAGCGGGGGGGACAGGGGACTAGCGGAGCGGTTCTTC
d_call: -; j_call: TRBJ1-3; v_call: TRBV20-1; clone_size: -; cdr3_aa: CSASDGSSGNTIYF; cdr3_nt: TGCAGTGCTAGTGACGGAAGCTCTGGAAACACCATATATTTT
d_call: -; j_call: TRBJ2-3; v_call: TRBV28; clone_size: -; cdr3_aa: CASSPPDRFSTDTQYF; cdr3_nt: TGTGCCAGCAGTCCACCAGACAGGTTTAGCACAGATACGCAGTATTTT
d_call: -; j_call: TRBJ2-7; v_call: TRBV30; clone_size: few; cdr3_aa: CAWSDTYEQYF; cdr3_nt: TGTGCCTGGAGTGATACCTACGAGCAGTACTTC
d_call: -; j_call: TRBJ1-2; v_call: TRBV6-5; clone_size: -; cdr3_aa: CASSYSVGDYGYTF; cdr3_nt: TGTGCCAGCAGTTACTCCGTGGGGGACTATGGCTACACCTTC
d_call: -; j_call: TRBJ2-7; v_call: TRBV9; clone_size: -; cdr3_aa: CASSLDHYEQYF; cdr3_nt: TGTGCCAGCAGCTTAGACCACTACGAGCAGTACTTC
d_call: -; j_call: TRBJ2-2; v_call: TRBV3-1/TRBV3-2; clone_size: -; cdr3_aa: CASSQKRTGELFF; cdr3_nt: TGTGCCAGCAGCCAGAAGCGGACCGGGGAGCTGTTTTTT
d_call: TRBD2; j_call: TRBJ2-1; v_call: TRBV11-3; clone_size: -; cdr3_aa: CASSLQPSGAEQFF; cdr3_nt: TGTGCCAGCAGCTTACAACCTAGCGGGGCGGAGCAGTTCTTC
d_call: -; j_call: TRBJ2-5; v_call: TRBV27; clone_size: -; cdr3_aa: CASSFGSSQETQYF; cdr3_nt: TGTGCCAGCAGTTTCGGCTCGAGCCAAGAGACCCAGTACTTC
d_call: TRBD1; j_call: TRBJ1-5; v_call: TRBV2; clone_size: -; cdr3_aa: CASSESDRGPHQPQHF; cdr3_nt: TGTGCCAGCAGTGAATCGGACAGGGGGCCCCATCAGCCCCAGCATTTT
d_call: -; j_call: TRBJ1-5; v_call: TRBV6-5; clone_size: -; cdr3_aa: CATRGAAQPQHF; cdr3_nt: TGTGCCACCCGGGGGGCTGCTCAGCCCCAGCATTTT
d_call: -; j_call: TRBJ1-5; v_call: TRBV20-1; clone_size: -; cdr3_aa: CSASAIVLGGNQPQHF; cdr3_nt: TGCAGTGCTAGTGCAATAGTCCTAGGAGGCAATCAGCCCCAGCATTTT
d_call: -; j_call: TRBJ1-5; v_call: TRBV18; clone_size: -; cdr3_aa: CASSSGGNQPQHF; cdr3_nt: TGTGCCAGCTCATCAGGGGGCAATCAGCCCCAGCATTTT
d_call: -; j_call: TRBJ1-4; v_call: TRBV29-1; clone_size: -; cdr3_aa: CSAPGGATNEKLFF; cdr3_nt: TGCAGCGCCCCGGGGGGGGCAACTAATGAAAAACTGTTTTTT
d_call: TRBD2; j_call: TRBJ2-3; v_call: TRBV19; clone_size: once; cdr3_aa: CASSRLAGATDTQYF; cdr3_nt: TGTGCCAGTAGTAGATTAGCGGGGGCCACAGATACGCAGTATTTT
d_call: TRBD1; j_call: TRBJ1-3; v_call: TRBV3-1/TRBV3-2; clone_size: -; cdr3_aa: CASSQFSTGVGNTIYF; cdr3_nt: TGTGCCAGCAGCCAATTTTCGACAGGGGTTGGAAACACCATATATTTT
d_call: TRBD1; j_call: TRBJ2-2; v_call: TRBV5-4; clone_size: -; cdr3_aa: CASSLGQGETGELFF; cdr3_nt: TGTGCCAGCAGCTTGGGCCAGGGGGAGACCGGGGAGCTGTTTTTT
d_call: -; j_call: TRBJ1-3; v_call: TRBV6-1; clone_size: few; cdr3_aa: CASSVEGVNSGNTIYF; cdr3_nt: TGTGCCAGCAGTGTTGAGGGTGTCAACTCTGGAAACACCATATATTTT
d_call: TRBD2; j_call: TRBJ2-5; v_call: TRBV29-1; clone_size: many; cdr3_aa: CSAQLAKETQYF; cdr3_nt: TGCAGCGCCCAACTAGCGAAAGAGACCCAGTACTTC
d_call: TRBD1; j_call: TRBJ1-6; v_call: TRBV15; clone_size: -; cdr3_aa: CATSRDSVTGGYNSPLHF; cdr3_nt: TGTGCCACCAGCAGAGATTCGGTTACAGGGGGCTATAATTCACCCCTCCACTTT
d_call: -; j_call: TRBJ1-3; v_call: TRBV3-1/TRBV3-2; clone_size: -; cdr3_aa: CASSQDGARSF; cdr3_nt: TGTGCCAGCAGCCAAGATGGTGCCAGGAGCTTT
d_call: TRBD1; j_call: TRBJ1-4; v_call: TRBV9; clone_size: -; cdr3_aa: CASSVHDRAPNEKLFF; cdr3_nt: TGTGCCAGCAGCGTCCACGACAGGGCGCCTAATGAAAAACTGTTTTTT
d_call: -; j_call: TRBJ2-7; v_call: TRBV7-8; clone_size: -; cdr3_aa: CASTQGSGYRSSYEQYF; cdr3_nt: TGTGCCAGCACCCAAGGGAGCGGTTACAGATCATCCTACGAGCAGTACTTC
d_call: -; j_call: TRBJ2-5; v_call: TRBV21-1; clone_size: -; cdr3_aa: CANRTGVLKKTQYF; cdr3_nt: TGTGCCAACCGGACAGGGGTCCTGAAAAAGACCCAGTACTTC
d_call: -; j_call: TRBJ1-6; v_call: TRBV21-1; clone_size: -; cdr3_aa: CASSPNGCNSPLHF; cdr3_nt: TGTGCCAGCAGCCCGAATGGGTGTAATTCACCCCTCCACTTT
d_call: TRBD1; j_call: TRBJ1-2; v_call: TRBV3-1/TRBV3-2; clone_size: few; cdr3_aa: CASSQRQGSGYTF; cdr3_nt: TGTGCCAGCAGCCAGAGACAGGGGTCCGGCTACACCTTC
d_call: TRBD2; j_call: TRBJ2-4; v_call: TRBV5-1; clone_size: -; cdr3_aa: CASSLLAAGENIQYF; cdr3_nt: TGCGCCAGCAGCTTACTAGCGGCGGGTGAAAACATTCAGTACTTC
d_call: -; j_call: TRBJ2-1; v_call: TRBV6-1; clone_size: -; cdr3_aa: CASSEVSGPDEQFF; cdr3_nt: TGTGCCAGCAGTGAAGTATCCGGGCCCGATGAGCAGTTCTTC
d_call: -; j_call: TRBJ1-6; v_call: TRBV18; clone_size: -; cdr3_aa: CASSRTSYNSPLHF; cdr3_nt: TGTGCCAGCTCCCGGACCTCCTATAATTCACCCCTCCACTTT
d_call: TRBD1; j_call: TRBJ1-3; v_call: TRBV5-1; clone_size: -; cdr3_aa: CASSLRDRAFSGNTIYF; cdr3_nt: TGCGCCAGCAGCTTGAGGGACAGGGCCTTCTCTGGAAACACCATATATTTT
d_call: -; j_call: TRBJ1-1; v_call: TRBV5-1; clone_size: -; cdr3_aa: CASSLVGDTEAFF; cdr3_nt: TGCGCCAGCAGCTTGGTCGGGGACACTGAAGCTTTCTTT
d_call: TRBD1; j_call: TRBJ1-1; v_call: TRBV7-3; clone_size: few; cdr3_aa: CASSMGQGNTEAFF; cdr3_nt: TGTGCCAGCAGCATGGGACAGGGAAACACTGAAGCTTTCTTT
d_call: TRBD2; j_call: TRBJ2-2; v_call: TRBV5-1; clone_size: -; cdr3_aa: CASSLISGGRGELFF; cdr3_nt: TGCGCCAGCAGCTTGATCAGCGGGGGGCGAGGGGAGCTGTTTTTT
d_call: TRBD1; j_call: TRBJ2-7; v_call: TRBV18; clone_size: -; cdr3_aa: CASSPDRGSEQYF; cdr3_nt: TGTGCCAGCTCACCTGACAGGGGATCCGAGCAGTACTTC
d_call: -; j_call: TRBJ1-1; v_call: TRBV30; clone_size: -; cdr3_aa: CAGKPTNTEAFF; cdr3_nt: TGTGCCGGTAAACCGACGAACACTGAAGCTTTCTTT
d_call: -; j_call: TRBJ2-3; v_call: TRBV6-6; clone_size: once; cdr3_aa: CASSPTARAGTDTQYF; cdr3_nt: TGTGCCAGCAGTCCCACGGCTAGGGCCGGCACAGATACGCAGTATTTT
d_call: -; j_call: TRBJ2-5; v_call: TRBV6-1; clone_size: -; cdr3_aa: CASSAGSAGNIGETQYF; cdr3_nt: TGTGCCAGCAGTGCAGGTTCGGCTGGCAACATAGGGGAGACCCAGTACTTC